This paragraph covers one T cell receptor beta chain sequence. What it recognizes is unknown. This sample stems from a study of T cells expressing NK-cell markers. TCRdb re-called the 5' RACE reads and shows each CDR3 protein once, DNA omitted. The sample includes about 450,000 distinct CDR3 sequences. Whole-study results and caveats: Expanded NKG2C+ T cell clones were not confirmed as HCMV-specific.

Looked up from germline, CDR1 is MNHNY and CDR2 is SVGAGI (reference sequence). This CDR3 is built from 13 residues. The chain uses TRBV6-6 and TRBJ1-2; no DNA is available, so the TRBD1 call from TCRdb remains unchecked. What was sequenced was blood T cells: a sorted CD56 or NKG2C T cell subset, CD4+ or CD8+ T cells, or bulk PBMC T cells (not recorded which). This receptor was taken from a woman between 18 and 75 years old in good health. CDR3 sequence reads: CASSPAGGHGYTF.